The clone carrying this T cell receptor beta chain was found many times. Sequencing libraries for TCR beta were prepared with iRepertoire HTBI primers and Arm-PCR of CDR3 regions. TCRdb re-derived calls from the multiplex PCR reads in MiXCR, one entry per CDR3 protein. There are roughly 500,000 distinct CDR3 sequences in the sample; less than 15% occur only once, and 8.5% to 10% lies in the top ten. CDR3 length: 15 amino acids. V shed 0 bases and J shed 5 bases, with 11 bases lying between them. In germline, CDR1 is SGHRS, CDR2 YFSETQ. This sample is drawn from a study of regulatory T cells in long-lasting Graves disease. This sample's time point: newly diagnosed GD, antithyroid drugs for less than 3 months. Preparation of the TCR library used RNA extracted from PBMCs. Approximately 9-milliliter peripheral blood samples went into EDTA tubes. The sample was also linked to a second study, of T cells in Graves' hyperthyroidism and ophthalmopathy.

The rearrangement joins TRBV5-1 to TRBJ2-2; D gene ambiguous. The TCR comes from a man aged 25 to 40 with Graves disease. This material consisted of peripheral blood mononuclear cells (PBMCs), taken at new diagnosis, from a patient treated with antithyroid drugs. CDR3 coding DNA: TGCGCCAGCAGCTTGGACCTCAGTGGTACCGGGGAGCTGTTTTTT. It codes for CASSLDLSGTGELFF.